This section outlines one T cell receptor beta chain sequence together with its context. V shed 0 bases and J shed 0 bases, with 12 bases lying between them. Germline loops: CDR1 SGHRS, CDR2 YFSETQ. The CDR3 loop spans 16 amino acids. This record comes from a study of T cells after somatic rescue of genetic block. Some clones are missing from TCRdb's copy, which holds only in-frame ones; the method was immunoSEQ multiplex PCR. The sample shows 60,000 to 90,000 clones, about nine tenths of them seen only once. Material: peripheral blood mononuclear cells (PBMCs). This chain joins TRBV5-1 and TRBJ1-2, with D possibly TRBD1 on 5 matching bases. The clonotype was recovered from a young man. CDR3 loop: CASSLVGGTANYGYTF. The CDR3 nucleotides are TGCGCCAGCAGCTTGGTAGGTGGGACGGCTAACTATGGCTACACCTTC.